These 16 T cell receptor beta chains came from one sample sequenced in a study of blood T cells in healthy people across ages. With a J-beta primer mix and a sample-barcoded 5' primer, a second PCR ran about 6 to 11 cycles. TCRdb processed the 5' RACE reads anew with MiXCR; each CDR3 protein has one entry. The table includes some 1.1 million distinct CDR3 sequences, roughly two fifths detected once. The sample consisted of blood. The source of these receptors is a man younger than 35 in good health.

At least ten counts were recorded for this clonotype. V gene TRBV27 combines with J gene TRBJ2-7; TRBD2 aligns across 7 bases. The CDR3 totals 13 residues. The trim removed 4 bases at V and 2 bases at J, leaving 2 bases unmatched. Germline lookup yields CDR1 MNHEY and CDR2 SMNVEV (reference sequence). CDR3 region: CASSSGTTYEQYF. In DNA form, the CDR3 reads TGTGCCAGCAGTTCGGGGACTACCTACGAGCAGTACTTC.

The chain uses TRBV6-6 and TRBJ2-7; maybe TRBD2 (6 bases). The V and J ends lost 6 bases and 7 bases respectively, with 19 bases between them. There are 14 residues in the CDR3. Germline CDR1 and CDR2: MNHNY and SVGAGI (reference sequence). The CDR3 sequence is CASSTPGGGAEQYF. DNA for the CDR3: TGTGCCAGCAGCACACCTGGCGGCGGGGCGGAGCAGTACTTC.

This chain links TRBV4-1 with TRBJ1-2; no clear D. The CDR3 extends over 13 amino acids. Germline CDR1 MGHRA, CDR2 YSYEKL. Trimming took off 0 bases at V and 10 bases at J, with 12 bases between the two ends. The CDR3 protein is CASSQDRLWPYTF. The CDR3 DNA is TGCGCCAGCAGCCAAGATCGTTTGTGGCCCTACACCTTC.

This clonotype was seen a handful of times. This rearrangement joins TRBV29-1 to TRBJ2-5; D may be TRBD2 (7 bases). V was pared by 3 bases and J by 7 bases, with 12 bases between. The germline V gene encodes CDR1 SQVTM and CDR2 ANQGSEA. The CDR3 runs to 12 residues. The CDR3 here is CSVDREGGTQYF. In nucleotides, the CDR3 is TGCAGCGTTGACAGGGAGGGGGGGACCCAGTACTTC.

This clonotype appeared a few times. The genes are TRBV4-2 and TRBJ2-3, with 9 bases aligning to TRBD2. Germline V gene sequence: CDR1 LGHNA, CDR2 YNFKEQ. The CDR3 extends over 16 amino acids. V trimming: 1 base; J trimming: 2 bases; junction bases outside the gene matches: 4. The CDR3 here is CASSQGGLAPTDTQYF. The CDR3 bases are TGTGCCAGCAGCCAAGGGGGACTAGCACCCACAGATACGCAGTATTTT.

This clonotype was picked up a small number of times. The rearrangement uses TRBV29-1 and TRBJ1-1, with D possibly TRBD1 on 6 matching bases. Germline values: CDR1 SQVTM, CDR2 ANQGSEA. The CDR3 extends over 15 amino acids. The ends were cut back, 5 bases at V and 0 bases at J, with 16 bases in the middle. The CDR3 DNA sequence: TGCAGCGTTCGATCTCGGGGGGCGTTGAACACTGAAGCTTTCTTT. As protein: CSVRSRGALNTEAFF.

The table lists this clonotype with many counts. This chain links TRBV12-3 or TRBV12-4 with TRBJ2-5, with a tentative D call TRBD2 (5 bases). The V gene lost 4 bases and the J gene lost 2 bases, with 11 bases spanning the gap. The CDR3 covers 14 residues. CDR3 region: CASSSSGIQETQYF. CDR3 DNA sequence: TGTGCCAGCAGTTCGTCCGGGATTCAAGAGACCCAGTACTTC.

To note about this clonotype: The DNA is omitted, as the CDR3 cannot be located on it reliably, and the CDR3 follows TCRdb's listing. This rearrangement joins TRBV12-3 or TRBV12-4 to TRBJ2-5. The CDR3 is 11 amino acids in total, end residues counted. CDR3 region: CASYFGNEQYF.

This clonotype was found a few times. This rearrangement joins TRBV6-2 or TRBV6-3 to TRBJ1-4; D is undetermined. Per germline, CDR1 MNHEY and CDR2 SVGEGT. This CDR3 spans 18 amino acids. V lost 0 bases to trimming and J lost 0 bases, with 14 bases between them. The CDR3 nucleotides are TGTGCCAGCAGTTACTCGAGGTCGGGAACCACAACTAATGAAAAACTGTTTTTT. Translated: CASSYSRSGTTTNEKLFF.

V is TRBV7-2 and J is TRBJ1-2; 8 positions match TRBD1. This CDR3 is 16 amino acids long. The germline V gene encodes CDR1 SGHTA and CDR2 FQGNSA. V trimming: 5 bases; J trimming: 4 bases; junction bases outside the gene matches: 12. The CDR3 region is CASSLEGDRRVYGYTF. The CDR3 bases are TGTGCCAGCAGCCTGGAGGGGGACAGGCGGGTCTATGGCTACACCTTC.

Note on this clonotype: At one end, the junction sequence differs from germline, possibly due to a read error. CDR3 DNA sequence: TGTGCCAGCAGCCCACCAACCTTGAACACTGAAGCTTTCTTT. Encoded protein: CASSPPTLNTEAFF. V gene TRBV5-1 combines with J gene TRBJ1-1; D is unclear. This CDR3 is 14 amino acids long. In germline, CDR1 is SGHRS, CDR2 YFSETQ.

This clonotype was seen only once. V usage is TRBV15 and J usage is TRBJ2-1; 13 bases are shared with TRBD2. This CDR3 has 16 residues. The junction had 5 bases not matched to a gene; V was cut back by 3 bases and J by 6 bases. Germline V lookup: CDR1 LNHNV, CDR2 YYDKDF (reference sequence). The CDR3 loop is CATSSPTSGRFNEQFF. The CDR3 DNA reads as TGTGCCACCAGCAGCCCGACTAGCGGGAGGTTCAATGAGCAGTTCTTC.

J is TRBJ1-3 and V is TRBV20-1; TRBD1 matches at 12 bases. CDR1 is DFQATT, CDR2 SNEGSKA, per germline (reference sequence). The J segment lost 0 bases and the V segment lost 4 bases, leaving 7 bases of the junction unmatched. CDR3 size: 17 residues. This chain's CDR3 is CSATGTGGNPSGNTIYF. The DNA of the CDR3 is TGCAGTGCTACCGGGACAGGGGGCAATCCCTCTGGAAACACCATATATTTT.

The J gene is TRBJ2-7, the V gene TRBV20-1; 9 bases are shared with TRBD1. Losses at the gene ends were 2 bases for V and 3 bases for J; bases not matched to a gene: 17. This CDR3 has 18 residues. Germline V gene sequence: CDR1 DFQATT, CDR2 SNEGSKA (reference sequence). In DNA, the CDR3 is TGCAGTGCTAGACCGGTGGGACAGGGAAGGATCATGGGCTACGAGCAGTACTTC. This gives the protein CSARPVGQGRIMGYEQYF.

The chain uses TRBV4-1 and TRBJ1-1; TRBD1 agrees at 7 bases. With 1 base clipped from V and 4 bases from J, the junction kept 12 bases outside the gene matches. The CDR3 covers 17 residues. CDR1 and CDR2 from the germline V gene are MGHRA and YSYEKL. Written as DNA, the CDR3 is TGCGCCAGCAGCCAAGGAAGAGGGGGCAGGGGAACCACTGAAGCTTTCTTT. Translating it yields CASSQGRGGRGTTEAFF.

This clonotype turned up a few times. The chain uses TRBV10-3 and TRBJ1-2, with D maybe TRBD1 (6 bases). V gave up 3 bases and J gave up 8 bases, with 19 bases separating them. Per the germline V gene, CDR1 is ENHRY and CDR2 is SYGVKD. This CDR3 spans 15 amino acids. Here the CDR3 DNA reads TGTGCCATCAGTGATCGCAACAGGGCCTTTTGGGGCTACACCTTC. Its translation is CAISDRNRAFWGYTF.